Below, one TCR beta chain is given with its context. Its antigen is as yet unknown. The same CDR3 also results from other DNA sequences found in this sample. Documented treatment: some 20 received Ad26.COV2.S at low or high dose, single or two shots; 5 received placebo; per-sample allocation not given. Collection of samples fell on day 63 after the first vaccine or placebo injection. Participants' vaccine, an Ad26 vector, delivered Wuhan-strain SARS-CoV-2 spike. This sample is drawn from a study of Ad26.COV2.S vaccination and SARS-CoV-2 variants. The wider study: In the COV1001 trial, the donor was in the Ad26.COV2.S arm. By the intramuscular route, Ad26.COV2.S was given once, or twice 56 days apart. Study-wide findings and caveats: CD8+ and CD4+ T cells specific for spike reportedly responded with substantial breadth after vaccination.

Data came from immunoSEQ multiplex PCR; TCRdb stores just in-frame clones and leaves some out. The sample holds about 680,000 clones, about 90% seen once. The germline V gene encodes CDR1 LGHDT and CDR2 YNNKEL (reference sequence). V lost 3 bases, J lost 5 bases, and 7 bases lay in between. The CDR3 has 12 residues. This TCR was recovered from a person aged 18-60 years who received the Ad26.COV2.S COVID-19 vaccine or a placebo. This chain joins TRBV3-1 (or the pseudogene TRBV3-2) and TRBJ1-2; maybe TRBD1 (5 bases). The sample consisted of peripheral blood, taken in a trial of Ad26.COV2.S vaccine versus placebo. This chain's CDR3 is CASSQTEYGYTF. The CDR3 DNA follows: TGTGCCAGCAGCCAGACAGAATATGGCTACACCTTC.